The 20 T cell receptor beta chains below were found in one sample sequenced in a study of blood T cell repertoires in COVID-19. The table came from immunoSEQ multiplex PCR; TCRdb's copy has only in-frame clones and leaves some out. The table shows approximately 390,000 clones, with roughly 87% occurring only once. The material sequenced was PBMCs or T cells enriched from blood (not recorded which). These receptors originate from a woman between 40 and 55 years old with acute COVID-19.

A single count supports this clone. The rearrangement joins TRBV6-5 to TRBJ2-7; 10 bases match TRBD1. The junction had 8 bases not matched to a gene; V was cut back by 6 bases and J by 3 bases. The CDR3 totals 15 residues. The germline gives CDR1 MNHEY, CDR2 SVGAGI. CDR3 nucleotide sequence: TGTGCCAGCAGAAAGCCGGGACAGGGGATCTACGAGCAGTACTTC. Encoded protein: CASRKPGQGIYEQYF.

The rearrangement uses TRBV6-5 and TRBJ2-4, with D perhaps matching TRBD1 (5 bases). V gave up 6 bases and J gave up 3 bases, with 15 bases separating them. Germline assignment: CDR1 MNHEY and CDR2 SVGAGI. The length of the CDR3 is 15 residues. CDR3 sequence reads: CASRGQVVGKNIQYF. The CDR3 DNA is TGTGCCAGCAGGGGGCAGGTAGTAGGCAAAAACATTCAGTACTTC.

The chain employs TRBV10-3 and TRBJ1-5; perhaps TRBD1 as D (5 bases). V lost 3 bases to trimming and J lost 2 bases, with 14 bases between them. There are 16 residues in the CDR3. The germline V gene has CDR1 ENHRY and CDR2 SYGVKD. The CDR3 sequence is CAISDHQGIGNQPQHF. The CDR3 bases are TGTGCCATCAGTGACCACCAGGGTATTGGCAATCAGCCCCAGCATTTT.

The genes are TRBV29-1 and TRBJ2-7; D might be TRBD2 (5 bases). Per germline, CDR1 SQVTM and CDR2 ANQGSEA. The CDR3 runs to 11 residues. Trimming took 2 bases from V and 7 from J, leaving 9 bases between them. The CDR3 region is CSVELAFEQYF. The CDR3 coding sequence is TGCAGCGTTGAACTAGCCTTTGAGCAGTACTTC.

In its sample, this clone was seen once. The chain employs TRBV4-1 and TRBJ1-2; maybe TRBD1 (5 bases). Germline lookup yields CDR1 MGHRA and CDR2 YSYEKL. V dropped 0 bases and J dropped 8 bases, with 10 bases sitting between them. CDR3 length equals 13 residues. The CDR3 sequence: CASSQEPGWGYTF. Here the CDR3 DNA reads TGCGCCAGCAGCCAAGAGCCAGGGTGGGGCTACACCTTC.

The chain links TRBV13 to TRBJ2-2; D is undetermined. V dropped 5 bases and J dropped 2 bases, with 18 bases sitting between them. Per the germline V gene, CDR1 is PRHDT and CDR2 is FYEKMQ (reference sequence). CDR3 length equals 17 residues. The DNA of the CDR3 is TGTGCCAGCAGCCCCTCCCGGAGTAGCAACAACACCGGGGAGCTGTTTTTT. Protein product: CASSPSRSSNNTGELFF.

The CDR3 nucleotides are TGTGCCAGCAGCTTAGCGGGCCAGACTAATTCACCCCTCCACTTT. Encoded protein: CASSLAGQTNSPLHF. This sequence joins TRBV7-8 and TRBJ1-6; D is uncertain. CDR3 size: 15 residues. V was trimmed by 0 bases and J by 6 bases, leaving 9 bases between them. Germline V gene sequence: CDR1 SGHVS, CDR2 FQNEAQ.

The CDR3 DNA sequence: TGTGCTAGTGGTTTGGTTCTCGCCGGACAGCCCTCTGGAAACACCATATATTTT. Its protein product is CASGLVLAGQPSGNTIYF. The chain carries TRBV12-5 and TRBJ1-3; the D gene is possibly TRBD1 (6 bases). The CDR3 length is 18 residues. V was trimmed by 0 bases and J by 0 bases, leaving 15 bases between them. Germline CDR1 is LGHNT and CDR2 is FRNRAP.

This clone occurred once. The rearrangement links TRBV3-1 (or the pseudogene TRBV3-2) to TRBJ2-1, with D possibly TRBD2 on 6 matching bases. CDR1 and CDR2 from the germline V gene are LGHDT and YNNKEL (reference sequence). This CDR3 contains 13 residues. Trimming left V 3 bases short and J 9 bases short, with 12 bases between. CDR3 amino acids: CASSQWGDIEQFF. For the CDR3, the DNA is TGTGCCAGCAGCCAGTGGGGGGATATTGAGCAGTTCTTC.

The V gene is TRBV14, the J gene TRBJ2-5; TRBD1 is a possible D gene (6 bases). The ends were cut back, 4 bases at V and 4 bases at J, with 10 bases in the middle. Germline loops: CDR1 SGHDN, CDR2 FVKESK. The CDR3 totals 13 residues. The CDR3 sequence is CASSRQVLETQYF. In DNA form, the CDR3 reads TGTGCCAGCAGCCGACAGGTGTTAGAGACCCAGTACTTC.

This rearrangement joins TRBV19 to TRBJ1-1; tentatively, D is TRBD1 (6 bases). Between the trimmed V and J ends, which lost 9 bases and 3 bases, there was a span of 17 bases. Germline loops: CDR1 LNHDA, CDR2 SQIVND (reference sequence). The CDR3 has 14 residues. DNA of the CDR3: TGTGCCAGCCAGACACAGGGATTGTACACTGAAGCTTTCTTT. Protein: CASQTQGLYTEAFF. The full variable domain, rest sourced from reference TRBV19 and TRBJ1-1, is DGGITQSPKYLFRKEGQNVTLSCEQNLNHDAMYWYRQDPGQGLRLIYYSQIVNDFQKGDIAEGYSVSREKKESFPLTVTSAQKNPTAFYLCASQTQGLYTEAFFGQGTRLTVV.

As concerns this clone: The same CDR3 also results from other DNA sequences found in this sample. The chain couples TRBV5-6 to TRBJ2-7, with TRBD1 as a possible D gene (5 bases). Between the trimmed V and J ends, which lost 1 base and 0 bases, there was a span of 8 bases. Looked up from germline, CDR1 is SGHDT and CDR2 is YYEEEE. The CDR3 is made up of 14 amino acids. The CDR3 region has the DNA TGTGCCAGCAGCTTGACAGACAGCTCCTACGAGCAGTACTTC. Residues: CASSLTDSSYEQYF.

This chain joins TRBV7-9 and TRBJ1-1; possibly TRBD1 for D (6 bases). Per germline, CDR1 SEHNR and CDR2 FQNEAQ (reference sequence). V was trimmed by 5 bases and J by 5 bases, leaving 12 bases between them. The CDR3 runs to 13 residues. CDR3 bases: TGTGCCAGCAGCGTGACCAGGGGAACTGAAGCTTTCTTT. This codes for CASSVTRGTEAFF.

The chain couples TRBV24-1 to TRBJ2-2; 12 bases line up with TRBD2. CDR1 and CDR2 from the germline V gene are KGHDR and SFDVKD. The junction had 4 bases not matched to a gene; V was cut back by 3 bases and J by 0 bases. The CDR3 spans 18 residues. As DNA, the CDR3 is TGTGCCACCAGTGATAGTACTAGCGGGGGGACGAACACCGGGGAGCTGTTTTTT. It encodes CATSDSTSGGTNTGELFF.

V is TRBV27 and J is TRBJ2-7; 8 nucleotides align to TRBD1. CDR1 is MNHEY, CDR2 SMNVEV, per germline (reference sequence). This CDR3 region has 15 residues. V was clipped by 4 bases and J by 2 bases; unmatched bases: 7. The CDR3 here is CASSSPLTGAYEQYF. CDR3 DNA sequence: TGTGCCAGCAGTTCGCCCCTGACAGGGGCCTACGAGCAGTACTTC.

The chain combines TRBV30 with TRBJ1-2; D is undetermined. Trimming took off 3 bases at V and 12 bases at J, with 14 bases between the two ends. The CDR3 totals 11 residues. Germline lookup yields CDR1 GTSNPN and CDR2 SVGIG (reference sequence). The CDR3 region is CAWRADLSDTF. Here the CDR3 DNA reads TGTGCCTGGAGGGCGGACCTTAGCGACACCTTC.

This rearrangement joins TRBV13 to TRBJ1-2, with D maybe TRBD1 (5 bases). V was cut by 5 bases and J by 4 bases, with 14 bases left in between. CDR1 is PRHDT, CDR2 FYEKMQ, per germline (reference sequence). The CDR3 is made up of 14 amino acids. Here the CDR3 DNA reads TGTGCCAGCAGCAACTCGGGGGGAGTCTATGGCTACACCTTC. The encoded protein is CASSNSGGVYGYTF.

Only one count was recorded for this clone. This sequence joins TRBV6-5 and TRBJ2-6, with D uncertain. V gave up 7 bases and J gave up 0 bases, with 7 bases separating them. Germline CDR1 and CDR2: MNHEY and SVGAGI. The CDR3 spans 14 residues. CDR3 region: CASKKSSGANVLTF. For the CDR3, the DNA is TGTGCCAGCAAAAAGAGCTCTGGGGCCAACGTCCTGACTTTC.

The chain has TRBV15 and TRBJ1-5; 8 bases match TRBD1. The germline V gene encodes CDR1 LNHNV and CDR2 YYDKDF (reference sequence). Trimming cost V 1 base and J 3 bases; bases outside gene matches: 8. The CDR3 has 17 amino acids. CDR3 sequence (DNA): TGTGCCACCAGCAGAGGTCCCCGGGACAGGACCAATCAGCCCCAGCATTTT. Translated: CATSRGPRDRTNQPQHF.

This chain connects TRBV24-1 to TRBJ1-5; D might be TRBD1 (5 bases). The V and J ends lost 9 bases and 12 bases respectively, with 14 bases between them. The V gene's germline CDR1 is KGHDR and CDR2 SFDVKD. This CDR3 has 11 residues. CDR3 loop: CATGDQGRQHF. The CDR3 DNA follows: TGTGCCACCGGGGATCAGGGTCGCCAGCATTTT.